The present T cell receptor (beta chain) was sequenced within a study of T cells in women clearing cervical HPV infection. Across the study: Cases were women with histologically confirmed HPV16-related CIN3 or worse, including a couple of invasive cancers. Blood came at first lesion visit for cases, post-clearance for controls. For cases, blood was sampled a median about 140 days after lesion detection, interquartile range about 90 to 210 days.

CDR3 size: 15 residues. CDR1 and CDR2 from the germline V gene are MNHNS and SASEGT. In regard to this clone: The read ends 3 residues early relative to the CDR3; the germline J gene fills the gap.

Sequencing used immunoSEQ multiplex PCR; TCRdb keeps in-frame clones, though not all of them. Its clone listing holds about 20,000 clones. This clonotype was obtained from a woman between 18 and 69 years old with a cervical HPV16 infection that either progressed to CIN3+ or cleared (not recorded which). The chain uses TRBV6-1 and TRBJ2-3; the match to TRBD1 covers 9 bases. The sequencing input was blood buffy coat. The CDR3 DNA, read in part, is TGTGCCAGCAGTGCGGACAGGGGCGGTAATCAGCCG. Translated, it gives CASSADRGGNQP. The entire CDR3 protein is CASSADRGGNQPQYF.